This TCR beta chain was identified in a study of T cell repertoires in cytomegalovirus infection. As for the study in general: CMV infection and matching HLA type were both indicated by public TCR beta signatures. Study-wide results and limits: Clonotypes of TCR beta that were HLA-C-restricted and CMV-specific dominated the ex vivo response.

As regards this clonotype: Antigen: not known.

This CDR3 has 14 residues. The V end was cut by 3 bases, the J end by 2 bases, with 11 bases between. Germline CDR1 reads SGHRS; CDR2 reads YFSETQ. Each CDR3 protein gets one entry after TCRdb re-called the reads with MiXCR. The sample includes fewer than 400,000 distinct CDR3 sequences, 15% to 20% seen only once; the top ten take approximately 8%. The chain couples TRBV5-1 to TRBJ2-5; the D gene is possibly TRBD2 (6 bases). The sample comprised PBMCs. This receptor was taken from a human donor in good health (CMV status not recorded). Some clones in this sample may be carry-over from other donors' samples. Here the CDR3 reads CASSSTGTQETQYF. In DNA, the CDR3 is TGCGCCAGCAGCTCCACCGGGACTCAAGAGACCCAGTACTTC.